This T cell receptor beta chain derives from a study of blood T cell repertoires in COVID-19 (dated by TCRdb to 2020 to 2021). A note on the overall study: Collaborator samples came from the United States, Italy and Spain and covered acute and convalescent phases of COVID-19. The prospective study material was composed of cDNA or gDNA derived from T cells, B-cell-depleted T cells, or PBMCs. The dataset comprised deeply sampled blood TCRbeta repertoires from subjects exposed to, actively infected with, or recovered from COVID-19. The repertoires were released in a freely available public database intended as a resource for research on the immune response to SARS-CoV-2. Samples came from the ongoing ImmuneRACE study (first 160 participants) plus 1,254 subjects from 6 global collaborators. The sample metadata nearly always contained a de-identified subject ID, COVID-19 status, age in years and sex. HLA class I and class II types, where available, came from metadata supplied by the sample provider rather than from assay-based typing. Beyond this particular receptor, the publication reports: The quantity of clinical and demographic metadata differed by source and by participant and was supplied without curation.

The immunoSEQ Assay, a bias-controlled multiplex PCR, was used to amplify TCRbeta CDR3 regions from genomic DNA. In the authors' own workflow: The number of nucleated cells in each sample was estimated from the amplification of reference gene primers within the assay. To quantify the absolute abundance of each unique TCRbeta CDR3 rearrangement, sequence reads were collapsed and filtered. For each sample, productive Simpson clonality was calculated by taking the square root of Simpson's diversity index across productive rearrangements. Drawn from immuneACCESS, this table holds only the in-frame rearrangements with V and J called that TCRdb kept. Clones are partly lost; checked studies trace under half to an unresolved V gene and leave the rest unexplained. V and J calls and clone size follow that table, whereas D and trimming were derived from the DNA. The sample records fewer than 80,000 clones, 88% of which are singletons. The ten largest clones capture around 21% of the sample.

Worth noting for this clone: The clone's antigen remains unknown. Within one base of it there is no much larger clone, and no base qualities were kept.

Collaborating institutions collected whole blood in K2EDTA tubes following their own protocols. For TCRbeta analysis, collaborator samples were shipped as frozen whole blood, as isolated PBMCs, or as DNA extracted from either sample type. The germline ends are 3 bases apart after V is trimmed by 0 bases and J by 6 bases. The germline V gene supplies CDR1 SGDLS and CDR2 YYNGEE. Counted from cysteine to phenylalanine, this CDR3 has 12 amino acids. The DNA shown is the 36-base CDR3, in frame from base 1. What was sequenced was peripheral blood. The origin of this receptor is a woman aged 45-59 years with active or convalescent COVID-19. The rearrangement joined TRBV9 to TRBJ2-2; the D gene remains uncertain. In nucleotide form, the sequence is TGTGCCAGCAGCGTAGCTTCCGGGGAGCTGTTTTTT. Translation gives CASSVASGELFF.